This TCR beta chain was profiled in a study of blood T cell repertoires in COVID-19. Study-level information: From the United States, Italy and Spain came samples of acute and convalescent COVID-19. Sample material is recorded as cDNA or gDNA derived from T cells, B-cell-depleted T cells, or PBMCs.

V lost 3 bases to trimming and J lost 5 bases; unmatched junction nucleotides: 7. Germline V gene data show CDR1 as LNHNV and CDR2 as YYDKDF (reference sequence). The CDR3 spans 15 residues. In the original processing: Quantification of nucleated cells was approximated via reference gene primer amplification. Data came from immunoSEQ multiplex PCR; TCRdb stores just in-frame clones and leaves some out. The DNA was the basis for D and trimming; V, J and clone size are from that table. The table shows 270,000 or so clones, with approximately 82% occurring only once. J is TRBJ2-5 and V is TRBV15; 9 nucleotides match TRBD1. The material sequenced was peripheral blood. The source of this sequence is a woman younger than 35 with acute or convalescent COVID-19. The chain's CDR3 is CATSREQGARETQYF. The CDR3 DNA sequence: TGTGCCACCAGCAGGGAACAGGGGGCTCGGGAGACCCAGTACTTC.